A single sample gave rise to the 15 T cell receptor beta chains below, sequenced in a study of T cell repertoires in cytomegalovirus infection. TCRdb analysed the reads with MiXCR anew, one entry per CDR3 protein. The profile covers about half a million distinct CDR3 sequences, with around 30% appearing a single time and roughly 16% taken by the ten largest. The antigens of these receptors remain unknown. This specimen consisted of cultured PBMCs, obtained from culture after CMV antigen stimulation. These receptor sequences come from a human donor in good health (CMV status not recorded). Some clones in this sample may be carry-over from other donors' samples.

The rearrangement links TRBV4-2 to TRBJ1-5; 8 bases agree with TRBD1. V lost 4 bases and J lost 1; bases outside the gene matches: 9. The CDR3 extends over 17 amino acids. The germline V gene has CDR1 LGHNA and CDR2 YNFKEQ. DNA of the CDR3: TGTGCCAGCAGCCGGGAAACAGGGGGGAGAAGCAATCAGCCCCAGCATTTT. Its translation: CASSRETGGRSNQPQHF.

The CDR3 here is CASSSEGGLAGGQAGTQYF. The DNA of the CDR3 is TGTGCCAGCAGCTCCGAAGGGGGGTTAGCGGGAGGCCAAGCGGGGACCCAGTACTTC. The chain has TRBV11-2 and TRBJ2-5; TRBD2 matches 10 bases. Germline V gene data show CDR1 as SGHAT and CDR2 as FQNNGV. The ends lost 4 bases at V and 7 bases at J; junction bases unmatched: 21. The CDR3 has 19 amino acids.

This clonotype came up once. The rearrangement links TRBV7-1 to TRBJ2-7; weak D call: TRBD1 (6 bases). TRBV7-1 is an open reading frame, and its role is uncertain. V lost 6 bases to trimming and J lost 3 bases, with 24 bases between them. This CDR3 comprises 17 residues. The CDR3 spells CASSLGGGEASYYEQYF. The CDR3 DNA reads TGTGCCAGCAGTCTAGGGGGTGGGGAAGCTTCCTACTACGAGCAGTACTTC.

This clonotype was observed a handful of times. The V and J genes are TRBV6-5 and TRBJ2-2; D perhaps matches TRBD2 (6 bases). Germline V gene lookup returns CDR1 MNHEY and CDR2 SVGAGI. The V and J ends lost 6 bases and 6 bases respectively, with 14 bases between them. CDR3 length equals 14 residues. The CDR3 reads CASRPGLSAGELFF. CDR3 nucleotides: TGTGCCAGCAGGCCCGGACTAAGCGCCGGGGAGCTGTTTTTT.

The chain couples TRBV28 to TRBJ2-5; maybe TRBD1 (5 bases). The CDR3 contains 14 residues. Trimming removed 3 bases from V and 2 bases from J, with 10 bases in between. Germline V gene data show CDR1 as MDHEN and CDR2 as SYDVKM. CDR3 bases: TGTGCCAGCAGTTTTGGTCAGGGACAAGAGACCCAGTACTTC. It is translated as CASSFGQGQETQYF.

This clonotype has a count of ten or more. This chain joins TRBV4-3 and TRBJ2-5; TRBD2 matches 7 bases. The CDR3 contains 18 residues. V trimming: 1 base; J trimming: 1 base; junction bases outside the gene matches: 12. Germline V CDR1 and CDR2: LGHNA, YSLEER. The CDR3 sequence: CASSQVWSGGAGQETQYF. The CDR3 bases are TGCGCCAGCAGCCAAGTCTGGTCGGGAGGAGCGGGCCAAGAGACCCAGTACTTC.

In its sample, this clonotype was seen a few times. The rearrangement uses TRBV7-9 and TRBJ1-1; TRBD1 is a possible D gene (5 bases). Trimming took off 8 bases at V and 0 bases at J, with 16 bases between the two ends. This CDR3 has 15 amino acids. Germline CDR1 reads SEHNR; CDR2 reads FQNEAQ (reference sequence). CDR3 residues: CASSVGGSMNTEAFF. CDR3 in DNA: TGTGCCAGCTCGGTCGGGGGGTCTATGAACACTGAAGCTTTCTTT.

This chain joins TRBV20-1 and TRBJ2-7, with D perhaps TRBD2 (6 bases). Germline V gene sequence: CDR1 DFQATT, CDR2 SNEGSKA (reference sequence). The CDR3 has 14 amino acids. The V end lost 6 bases, the J end lost 3 bases, and 18 bases lay between the germline ends. The CDR3 reads CSANMRGPDYEQYF. The CDR3 nucleotides read TGCAGTGCGAACATGCGGGGACCAGACTACGAGCAGTACTTC.

V usage is TRBV27 and J usage is TRBJ1-4; 7 bases agree with TRBD1. CDR1 and CDR2 (germline): MNHEY, SMNVEV (reference sequence). V was clipped by 3 bases and J by 6 bases; unmatched bases: 7. The CDR3 is 15 residues long. CDR3 loop: CASSLSTGYHEKLFF. In DNA, the CDR3 is TGTGCCAGCAGTTTGTCGACAGGGTATCATGAAAAACTGTTTTTT.

The V gene is TRBV7-2, the J gene TRBJ1-2; D remains unclear. CDR1 and CDR2 (germline): SGHTA, FQGNSA. The CDR3 extends over 14 amino acids. The V end lost 4 bases, the J end lost 0 bases, and 9 bases lay between the germline ends. CDR3 coding DNA: TGTGCCAGCAGCTCGGAGGGTACTAACTATGGCTACACCTTC. Protein: CASSSEGTNYGYTF.

This clonotype was found many times. The gene calls are TRBV7-9 and TRBJ1-4; D gene ambiguous. CDR1 is SEHNR, CDR2 FQNEAQ, per germline (reference sequence). With 5 bases removed from V and 8 bases from J, the gap between germline ends came to 15 bases. This CDR3 is 14 amino acids long. CDR3 in DNA: TGTGCCAGCAGCCCGGGGTCCCCCGGCGAAAAACTGTTTTTT. Translation gives CASSPGSPGEKLFF.

This clonotype occurred a few times. The chain couples TRBV6-5 to TRBJ2-1, with D possibly being TRBD2 (5 bases). Germline V gene sequence: CDR1 MNHEY, CDR2 SVGAGI. With 0 bases removed from V and 7 bases from J, the gap between germline ends came to 10 bases. CDR3 length: 14 residues. CDR3 protein: CASSYSDLLNEQFF. CDR3 nucleotide sequence: TGTGCCAGCAGTTACTCGGACTTGTTGAATGAGCAGTTCTTC.

The chain joins TRBV19 to TRBJ2-6, with D perhaps TRBD2 (5 bases). Germline V gene lookup returns CDR1 LNHDA and CDR2 SQIVND (reference sequence). Trimming took 2 bases from V and 4 from J, leaving 9 bases between them. This CDR3 contains 15 residues. The CDR3 sequence: CASSISRRGANVLTF. CDR3 sequence (DNA): TGTGCCAGTAGTATAAGCCGGAGGGGGGCCAACGTCCTGACTTTC.

The CDR3 region is CASSRSLLAGRHSGELFF. The CDR3 region has the DNA TGTGCCAGCAGCCGTTCCCTACTAGCGGGAAGACATTCCGGGGAGCTGTTTTTT. The chain uses TRBV5-8 and TRBJ2-2; the match to TRBD2 covers 10 bases. The CDR3 is made up of 18 amino acids. J lost 6 bases, V lost 4 bases, and 15 bases had no gene match. Germline CDR1 reads SGHTS; CDR2 reads YDEGEE.

This clonotype was counted between two and nine times. The rearrangement uses TRBV7-2 and TRBJ2-5, with TRBD1 matching over 11 bases. Germline values: CDR1 SGHTA, CDR2 FQGNSA. The CDR3 is 15 residues long. V lost 4 bases, J lost 5 bases, and 6 bases stayed unmatched. The CDR3 DNA reads TGTGCCAGCAGCTCCCGGGACAGGGGGTTTGAGACCCAGTACTTC. Translated: CASSSRDRGFETQYF.